These T cell receptor beta chains were read from a single sample in a study of cytomegalovirus exposure and HLA in healthy donors. Clones were read by immunoSEQ multiplex PCR, and TCRdb kept only the in-frame ones, dropping some. Of about 110,000 clones listed, approximately 70% were seen once; the top ten hold approximately 0.9%. Sequencing was performed on PBMCs. The receptors here all came from a woman in her 30s in good health and CMV-seronegative. Each CDR3 is given with its conserved first and last residue. The D gene is left open where the match is weak. Some rows mark clone size as missing; the rest say once, few, many or name a class of expanded clone.

v_gene,d_gene,len,j_gene,abundance,CDR3nt,CDR3aa
TRBV7-8,.,17,TRBJ2-7,once,TGTGCCAGCAGCCCCCCCTTGCGGGCCCGCAATCCTTACGAGCAGTACTTC,CASSPPLRARNPYEQYF
TRBV4-2,.,16,TRBJ2-3,.,TGTGCCAGCAGCCAAGCCAGGACAATCAGCACAGATACGCAGTATTTT,CASSQARTISTDTQYF
TRBV19,TRBD1,13,TRBJ2-5,.,TGTGCCAGTAGTGGACAGGGCCAAGAGACCCAGTACTTC,CASSGQGQETQYF
TRBV15,TRBD2,15,TRBJ2-1,.,TGTGCCACCAGCAGGCGGGCGGGAGAGGGAAATGAGCAGTTCTTC,CATSRRAGEGNEQFF
TRBV12-5,TRBD1,19,TRBJ1-2,few,TGTGCTAGTGGTTTGGTTCTCGCCACCCTTAGACAGGGGACCTATGGCTACACCTTC,CASGLVLATLRQGTYGYTF
TRBV19,.,15,TRBJ1-5,few,TGTGCCAGTAGTTTTGGGGGCAGTAGCAATCAGCCCCAGCATTTT,CASSFGGSSNQPQHF
TRBV18,.,15,TRBJ1-1,few,TGTGCCAGCTCACCACCGGCAGGGATGAACACTGAAGCTTTCTTT,CASSPPAGMNTEAFF
TRBV2,.,12,TRBJ2-7,.,TGTGCCAGCAGGGATCAACAGGGTGAGCAGTACTTC,CASRDQQGEQYF
TRBV11-3,.,15,TRBJ2-1,.,TGTGCCAGCAGCCCAACAGGTGCGGCCTACAATGAGCAGTTCTTC,CASSPTGAAYNEQFF
TRBV2,TRBD1,14,TRBJ2-7,.,TGTGCCAGCAGAGTTGTGGGACAGGTCATCGAGCAGTACTTC,CASRVVGQVIEQYF
TRBV30,TRBD1,14,TRBJ1-5,.,TGTGCCTGGAGCGGACAGGGGGCGGGTCAGCCCCAGCATTTT,CAWSGQGAGQPQHF
TRBV30,TRBD1,15,TRBJ2-5,.,TGTGCCTGGAGTGTCCGGACAGGGCTATTAGAGACCCAGTACTTC,CAWSVRTGLLETQYF
TRBV5-1,.,15,TRBJ2-1,once,TGCGCCAGCAGCTTGGTGGCAGACTCCTACAATGAGCAGTTCTTC,CASSLVADSYNEQFF
TRBV27,.,13,TRBJ1-2,.,TGTGCCAGCAGTTTTCAACGAGACTCGGGCTACACCTTC,CASSFQRDSGYTF
TRBV19,TRBD2,16,TRBJ2-1,.,TGTGCCAGTTCTAACTGGCGGGGAGGGTCCCACAATGAGCAGTTCTTC,CASSNWRGGSHNEQFF